Below are 28 T cell receptor beta chains sequenced from a single sample in a study of T cell repertoires in cytomegalovirus infection. No antigen has been identified for these receptors. TCRdb itself ran the reads through MiXCR, one entry per CDR3 protein. This sample carries around 300,000 distinct CDR3 sequences, less than 25% of them seen once, and the ten largest clones take roughly a fifth. The sample consisted of cultured PBMCs, taken from culture after CMV antigen stimulation. The origin of the receptors is a human donor in good health (CMV status not recorded). Some clones in this sample may be carry-over from other donors' samples.

This clonotype has just one count. The chain has TRBV7-2 and TRBJ2-1; tentatively, D is TRBD1 or TRBD2 (5 bases each). CDR1 is SGHTA and CDR2 is FQGNSA in the germline V gene. This CDR3 has 11 residues. V lost 2 bases and J 11 bases, leaving 7 bases between the germline ends. The CDR3 bases are TGTGCCAGCAGCTTAACGGGACAGCAGTTCTTC. Translating gives CASSLTGQQFF.

This clonotype was counted a few times. V and J are TRBV7-2 and TRBJ2-4; TRBD2 aligns across 11 bases. With 1 base clipped from V and 9 bases from J, the junction kept 5 bases outside the gene matches. Germline assignment: CDR1 SGHTA and CDR2 FQGNSA. The CDR3 is 15 residues long. CDR3 coding DNA: TGTGCCAGCAGCTTAGGGGGGGGGACTAGCGGCATTCAGTACTTC. Protein product: CASSLGGGTSGIQYF.

This sequence joins TRBV7-3 and TRBJ2-3; tentatively, D is TRBD1 or TRBD2 (5 bases each). The germline CDR1 and CDR2 sequences are SGHTA and FQGTGA. The CDR3 spans 15 residues. V gave up 4 bases and J gave up 6 bases, with 17 bases separating them. CDR3 bases: TGTGCCAGCAGCTCCCTTGGACGGGACCAGGATACGCAGTATTTT. It encodes CASSSLGRDQDTQYF.

This clonotype was seen at least ten times. This rearrangement joins TRBV7-8 to TRBJ2-7; D remains unclear. CDR3 length: 14 residues. The V end lost 3 bases, the J end lost 4 bases, and 13 bases lay between the germline ends. Germline V gene data show CDR1 as SGHVS and CDR2 as FQNEAQ. CDR3 in amino acids: CASSFVPLRYEQYF. Written as DNA, the CDR3 is TGTGCCAGCAGCTTCGTCCCGTTGCGGTACGAGCAGTACTTC.

This clonotype was picked up a small number of times. A junction boundary mismatches the germline segment, possibly from a read error. This chain joins TRBV12-3 or TRBV12-4 and TRBJ2-3; 10 bases match TRBD2. This CDR3 is 13 amino acids long. The DNA for the CDR3 is TGTGCCAGCAGTTTAACAGGACTAGCGGTAGACTCTTTT. This gives the protein CASSLTGLAVDSF.

This chain connects TRBV12-5 to TRBJ2-1; no clear D gene. The CDR3 covers 14 residues. V was clipped by 4 bases and J by 3 bases, with 10 bases between them. Germline assignment: CDR1 LGHNT and CDR2 FRNRAP. The CDR3 region has the DNA TGTGCTAGTGGTTCAGCGACATTCTACAATGAGCAGTTCTTC. Protein product: CASGSATFYNEQFF.

The V and J genes are TRBV13 and TRBJ2-1; D gene uncertain. Trimming cost V 5 bases and J 7 bases, with 18 bases left between them. The CDR3 is 15 residues long. Germline assignment: CDR1 PRHDT and CDR2 FYEKMQ (reference sequence). The CDR3 coding sequence is TGTGCCAGCAGCCCCCGAATGGCTCGGTATAATGAGCAGTTCTTC. It yields the protein CASSPRMARYNEQFF.

The V call is TRBV6-2 or TRBV6-3, the J call TRBJ1-4; D ambiguous. The CDR3 sequence is 15 residues long. Germline assignment: CDR1 MNHEY and CDR2 SVGEGT. V was shortened by 2 bases and J by 8 bases, with 15 bases between the two germline ends. The CDR3 here is CASSYAGGVGEKLFF. The CDR3 DNA reads TGTGCCAGCAGTTACGCGGGTGGAGTTGGGGAAAAACTGTTTTTT.

The rearrangement uses TRBV9 and TRBJ2-3, with D perhaps TRBD2 (6 bases). Trimming removed 0 bases from V and 0 bases from J, with 8 bases in between. The length of the CDR3 is 15 residues. Looked up from germline, CDR1 is SGDLS and CDR2 is YYNGEE. For the CDR3, the DNA is TGTGCCAGCAGCGTAGTAGCGGCTAGCACAGATACGCAGTATTTT. Its protein product is CASSVVAASTDTQYF.

The rearrangement uses TRBV28 and TRBJ1-4, with 7 bases matching TRBD1. V lost 6 bases and J lost 7; bases outside the gene matches: 5. The length of the CDR3 is 13 residues. Germline V gene lookup returns CDR1 MDHEN and CDR2 SYDVKM. CDR3 coding DNA: TGTGCCAGCAGCCAGGGGGGGGCTGAAAAACTGTTTTTT. Its protein is CASSQGGAEKLFF.

This clonotype was counted between two and nine times. Written as DNA, the CDR3 is TGTGCCAGCAGTACAGGGGTGCTGAATCAGCCCCAGCATTTT. Its translation: CASSTGVLNQPQHF. This chain uses TRBV27 with TRBJ1-5, with TRBD1 matching 7 bases. V shed 5 bases, J shed 4 bases, and the junction held 5 bases outside the gene matches. Per germline, CDR1 MNHEY and CDR2 SMNVEV (reference sequence). CDR3 size: 14 residues.

The V gene is TRBV24-1, the J gene TRBJ2-5, with TRBD1 matching 11 bases. Germline CDR1 is KGHDR and CDR2 is SFDVKD. The CDR3 totals 15 residues. The V segment lost 2 bases and the J segment 5 bases; nucleotides outside the gene matches: 3. The CDR3: CATSDSGTGGETQYF. DNA of the CDR3: TGTGCCACCAGTGATTCCGGGACAGGGGGGGAGACCCAGTACTTC.

The chain couples TRBV5-4 to TRBJ2-1, with 8 bases fitting TRBD2. V shed 0 bases, J shed 7 bases, and the junction held 12 bases outside the gene matches. The CDR3 length is 17 residues. Germline V gene data show CDR1 as SGHNT and CDR2 as YYREEE (reference sequence). The DNA for the CDR3 is TGTGCCAGCAGCTTGGCGTTTGCAGCGGGAGAGGAGAATGAGCAGTTCTTC. As protein: CASSLAFAAGEENEQFF.

This chain links TRBV6-2 or TRBV6-3 with TRBJ2-3; 14 bases are shared with TRBD2. Trimming at V came to 5 bases and at J to 6 bases, leaving 16 bases not matched to a gene. The CDR3 consists of 19 residues. Germline V lookup: CDR1 MNHEY, CDR2 SVGEGT. CDR3 sequence (DNA): TGTGCCAGCAGTAACCTTTTCGCGGGACTAGCGGGAGTAAGCGATACGCAGTATTTT. This translates into CASSNLFAGLAGVSDTQYF.

Ten or more counts support this clonotype. Here the CDR3 DNA reads TGCGCCAGCAGCCCCGGTTATGAAGCTTTCTTT. As protein: CASSPGYEAFF. This chain uses TRBV4-1 with TRBJ1-1; D gene uncertain. The CDR3 is 11 amino acids. Trimming left V 4 bases short and J 7 bases short, with 7 bases between. CDR1 is MGHRA and CDR2 is YSYEKL in the germline V gene.

This clonotype has a handful of counts. This chain connects TRBV15 to TRBJ2-1; 10 bases are shared with TRBD2. CDR1 is LNHNV, CDR2 YYDKDF, per germline (reference sequence). With 5 bases clipped from V and 12 bases from J, the junction kept 4 bases outside the gene matches. The CDR3 covers 12 residues. The DNA for the CDR3 is TGTGCCACCAGCGGATCTAGCGGGAGGCAGTTCTTC. It codes for CATSGSSGRQFF.

This clonotype was detected only a few times. This sequence joins TRBV12-3 or TRBV12-4 and TRBJ2-3; tentative D call: TRBD2 (6 bases). Trimming took off 3 bases at V and 2 bases at J, with 12 bases between the two ends. The CDR3 length is 15 residues. The chain's CDR3 is CASSFYAGPTDTQYF. In DNA, the CDR3 is TGTGCCAGCAGTTTCTATGCGGGACCCACAGATACGCAGTATTTT.

This chain connects TRBV29-1 to TRBJ1-2; D is ambiguous. The V and J ends lost 3 bases and 8 bases respectively, with 22 bases between them. The CDR3 sequence is 15 residues long. Germline V gives CDR1 SQVTM, CDR2 ANQGSEA. The DNA for the CDR3 is TGCAGCGTTGAGCGCTCTCGGGGTTCTACCGAAGGCTACACCTTC. This sequence encodes CSVERSRGSTEGYTF.

The rearrangement joins TRBV5-3 to TRBJ1-1; the D is unclear. TRBV5-3 is recorded as an ORF, its role being uncertain. The CDR3 is made up of 14 amino acids. Trimming stripped 8 bases from V and 3 bases from J, with 17 bases between. The CDR3 nucleotides read TGTGCCAGCAGCGACGGTCTGAGGCACACTGAAGCTTTCTTT. It codes for CASSDGLRHTEAFF.

This clonotype was seen at least ten times. The rearrangement links TRBV10-3 to TRBJ2-1, with 8 bases lining up with TRBD2. The CDR3 has 13 residues. V lost 5 bases, J lost 6 bases, and 3 bases stayed unmatched. Germline V gene sequence: CDR1 ENHRY, CDR2 SYGVKD. The CDR3 loop is CAISPGTSNEQFF. The DNA for the CDR3 is TGTGCCATCAGTCCCGGGACTAGCAATGAGCAGTTCTTC.

The V call is TRBV7-6, the J call TRBJ2-1; 7 nucleotides match TRBD2. Germline values: CDR1 SGHVS, CDR2 FNYEAQ. This CDR3 contains 16 residues. Trimming cost V 0 bases and J 3 bases; bases outside gene matches: 5. CDR3 nucleotide sequence: TGTGCCAGCAGCTTAGCGTTGGTAGCGGGCTACAATGAGCAGTTCTTC. It yields the protein CASSLALVAGYNEQFF.

CDR3 in amino acids: CASSPIAGPSYEQYF. The CDR3, as DNA: TGTGCCAGCAGTCCGATCGCGGGACCCTCCTACGAGCAGTACTTC. The J gene is TRBJ2-7, the V gene TRBV28, with a possible D match to TRBD2 (6 bases). The V gene's germline CDR1 is MDHEN and CDR2 SYDVKM. The CDR3 spans 15 residues. Trimming took off 5 bases at V and 0 bases at J, with 14 bases between the two ends.

This clonotype was detected ten times or more. V and J are TRBV11-2 and TRBJ2-7; a possible D gene is TRBD2 (6 bases). CDR3 length: 16 residues. The ends were cut back, 0 bases at V and 0 bases at J, with 12 bases in the middle. Germline V gene sequence: CDR1 SGHAT, CDR2 FQNNGV. This CDR3 reads CASSLDLARSSYEQYV. CDR3 in DNA: TGTGCCAGCAGCTTAGACCTAGCGCGAAGCTCCTACGAGCAGTACGTC.

This clonotype is a singleton in its sample. V and J are TRBV6-8 and TRBJ2-6; D is unclear. This CDR3 spans 17 amino acids. Germline values: CDR1 MNHGY, CDR2 SAAAGT. V shed 4 bases and J shed 0 bases, with 13 bases lying between them. CDR3 in amino acids: CASSSDSRSSGANVLTF. In DNA, the CDR3 is TGTGCCAGCAGTTCCGATTCACGGAGCTCTGGGGCCAACGTCCTGACTTTC.

This clonotype was picked up many times. The chain recombines TRBV7-9 with TRBJ2-7; D is undetermined. Trimming pared 5 bases from V and 3 bases from J, leaving 8 bases between. The CDR3 has 12 amino acids. Germline V gene sequence: CDR1 SEHNR, CDR2 FQNEAQ (reference sequence). The DNA for the CDR3 is TGTGCCAGCAGCGAAACTGGCTACGAGCAGTACTTC. It translates to CASSETGYEQYF.

This clonotype came up a few times. The rearrangement links TRBV7-6 to TRBJ2-5; possible D gene TRBD1, 6 bases. From germline, CDR1 is SGHVS and CDR2 FNYEAQ. Trimming took off 4 bases at V and 3 bases at J, with 12 bases between the two ends. The CDR3 consists of 14 residues. In DNA, the CDR3 is TGTGCCAGCAGCTCCCGGGACACGAAAGAGACCCAGTACTTC. It encodes CASSSRDTKETQYF.

CDR3 loop: CSARDSSRDRNTGELFF. As DNA, the CDR3 is TGCAGTGCTAGAGATTCCTCCCGGGACCGTAACACCGGGGAGCTGTTTTTT. The rearrangement links TRBV20-1 to TRBJ2-2, with D possibly called TRBD1 or TRBD2 (5 bases each). The germline V gene encodes CDR1 DFQATT and CDR2 SNEGSKA (reference sequence). The CDR3 length is 17 residues. V was pared by 0 bases and J by 2 bases, with 16 bases between.

The chain joins TRBV20-1 to TRBJ2-1; 9 bases are a match to TRBD2. This CDR3 region has 15 residues. The germline gives CDR1 DFQATT, CDR2 SNEGSKA (reference sequence). V trimming: 0 bases; J trimming: 5 bases; junction bases outside the gene matches: 5. The chain's CDR3 is CSARDPAGGNNEQFF. CDR3 coding DNA: TGCAGTGCTAGAGATCCGGCGGGAGGGAACAATGAGCAGTTCTTC.